Listed below are T cell receptor beta chains from one sample, sequenced in a study of graft-versus-host responses after intestinal transplantation. The repertoire was sequenced with immunoSEQ multiplex PCR; TCRdb's copy has only in-frame clones and lacks some. The profile covers under 50,000 clones, with over 90% appearing a single time and around 3.6% taken by the ten largest. The source was PBMCs, collected 700 to 850 days after intestinal transplantation. The receptors originated from a human patient who received an intestinal transplant, so some T cells may come from the graft donor. The CDR3 runs from the conserved cysteine through the conserved F or W. D genes are given only for firm matches. A clone size is listed for some rows: how often the clone was seen (once, few, many), or a class if it is expanded.

v_gene	d_gene	j_gene	abundance	CDR3nt	CDR3aa
TRBV30	NA	TRBJ2-7	NA	TGTGCCTGGAGCCCCGGGGACCGGTACTCCTACGAGCAGTACTTC	CAWSPGDRYSYEQYF
TRBV6-9	TRBD1	TRBJ1-5	NA	TGTGCCAGCAGGCCGACAGGGGAGGGCAATCAGCCCCAGCATTTT	CASRPTGEGNQPQHF
TRBV4-2	NA	TRBJ1-6	NA	TGTGCCAGCAGCCAAGATTTAACCCCTGAGGTCTCACCCCTCCACTTT	CASSQDLTPEVSPLHF
TRBV7-2	NA	TRBJ2-7	NA	TGTGCCAGCAGCTATATGCAGTTCGAGCAGTACTTC	CASSYMQFEQYF
TRBV10-1	NA	TRBJ2-1	NA	TGCGCCAGCAGTGAGAGGCTACTCAATGAGCAGTTCTTC	CASSERLLNEQFF
TRBV7-9	NA	TRBJ2-3	NA	TGTGCCAGCAGTGCCCCGGGGGAAACAGATACGCAGTATTTT	CASSAPGETDTQYF
TRBV27	TRBD1	TRBJ2-7	NA	TGTGCCAGCAGTGTGGGGACAGGGGAATCGTACGAGCAGTACTTC	CASSVGTGESYEQYF
TRBV2	TRBD1	TRBJ1-6	NA	TGTGCCAGCATAGGACAGGGGGCCTCCAATTCACCCCTCCACTTT	CASIGQGASNSPLHF
TRBV4-1	NA	TRBJ1-5	NA	TGCGCCAGCAGCCCGACTCGGGACAATAGCAATCAGCCCCAGCATTTT	CASSPTRDNSNQPQHF
TRBV27	NA	TRBJ1-1	NA	TGTGCCAGCAGTTTATTCAGGGACACTGAAGCTTTCTTT	CASSLFRDTEAFF
TRBV18	NA	TRBJ1-1	few	TGTGCCAGCTCACAGGGGAACACTGAAGCTTTCTTT	CASSQGNTEAFF
TRBV5-1	NA	TRBJ1-1	NA	TGCGCCAGCAGCTTGTACGCGGCTGCTGGGGATGAAGCTTTCTTT	CASSLYAAAGDEAFF
TRBV5-1	TRBD2	TRBJ2-3	NA	TGCGCCAGCAGCTCCGAGGGACTAGTCAGCACAGATACGCAGTATTTT	CASSSEGLVSTDTQYF
TRBV5-1	NA	TRBJ2-7	NA	TGCGCCAGCAGCTTGGGCAGCACCAACGAGCAGTACTTC	CASSLGSTNEQYF
TRBV11-2	TRBD2	TRBJ2-1	NA	TGTGCCAGCAGCAGCCTACTAGCGGAGGGATACAATGAGCAGTTCTTC	CASSSLLAEGYNEQFF
TRBV18	NA	TRBJ1-1	NA	TGTGCCAGCTCACCACCGTCAAATCCGGGCACTGAAGCTTTCTTT	CASSPPSNPGTEAFF
TRBV11-2	TRBD1	TRBJ1-2	NA	TGTGCCAGCAGCGGCGGGACAGGGGCCTCCGGCTACACCTTC	CASSGGTGASGYTF
TRBV7-9	NA	TRBJ2-2	NA	TGTGCCAGCAGCTTGCCGCAGATTGGGGAGCTGTTTTTT	CASSLPQIGELFF
TRBV5-4	TRBD2	TRBJ2-5	NA	TGTGCCAGCAGCGGGGGGGGGCAAGAGACCCAGTACTTC	CASSGGGQETQYF
TRBV2	NA	TRBJ2-1	NA	TGTGCCAGCATACGAGGGCTAGTCAATGAGCAGTTCTTC	CASIRGLVNEQFF
TRBV5-6	NA	TRBJ2-5	NA	TGTGCCAGCAGCTTGTACGGGTACCAAGAGACCCAGTACTTC	CASSLYGYQETQYF
TRBV29-1	NA	TRBJ2-7	NA	TGCAGCGTCGCTGGGAGACTCAAGGAGGGGAACGAGCAGTACTTC	CSVAGRLKEGNEQYF
TRBV28	NA	TRBJ2-1	NA	TGTGCCAGCAGTTTACATACAGGGTACAATGAGCAGTTCTTC	CASSLHTGYNEQFF
TRBV14	TRBD2	TRBJ2-1	NA	TGTGCCAGCAGCCAGTTAAGGTGGGGGGGGAACAATGAGCAGTTCTTC	CASSQLRWGGNNEQFF
TRBV19	TRBD2	TRBJ2-1	NA	TGTGCCAGTAGTACCCTGACTAGCGGACTCTACAATGAGCAGTTCTTC	CASSTLTSGLYNEQFF
TRBV10-3	TRBD1	TRBJ1-1	NA	TGTGCCATCACCCGGACAGGGGCAACTGAAGCTTTCTTT	CAITRTGATEAFF
TRBV4-1	NA	TRBJ2-5	NA	TGCGCCAGCAGCCAAGGATTCAGGGGGGTTGGTGTCCAGTACTTC	CASSQGFRGVGVQYF
TRBV5-1	TRBD2	TRBJ2-5	NA	TGCGCCAGCAGCTTGGCCAGTACTAGCGGGGCCCAAGAGACCCAGTACTTC	CASSLASTSGAQETQYF
TRBV6-1	TRBD2	TRBJ2-1	NA	TGTGCCAGCACTTTAAGCGGGAGCGGGAACAATGAGCAGTTCTTC	CASTLSGSGNNEQFF